The clone carrying this T cell receptor (beta chain) has just a few counts. The antigen remains unidentified. Unsorted whole blood yielded blood RNA, and germline DNA was extracted as well. The entry originates in a study of tumor-infiltrating lymphocytes in primary liver carcinoma. Overall study findings and caveats: It was tumor-adjacent and tumor-blood pairs that overlapped less than tumor region pairs did.

Trimming took 2 bases from V and 5 from J, leaving 7 bases between them. The CDR3 has 13 residues. In germline, CDR1 is SGHRS, CDR2 YFSETQ. TCR beta cDNA was prepared out of around 460 ng total RNA by means of a constant-region primer. Each TCR beta library was derived from three nested multiplex PCR rounds that employed slightly modified ARM-PCR. TRBV1-TRBV30 forward primers and a C-beta reverse primer were used in the first two PCR rounds, which each ran for nine to ten cycles. TCRdb ran MiXCR on the multiplex PCR reads and lists one entry per CDR3 protein. The repertoire includes some 190,000 distinct CDR3 sequences, about 60% of them detected once, and less than 75% sits in the top ten.

The chain has TRBV5-1 and TRBJ2-2; weak D call: TRBD2 (5 bases). Sequencing used peripheral blood. The sequence derives from a man aged 40-55 years with primary liver carcinoma and hepatitis B virus infection. The CDR3 sequence is CASSFSGTGELFF. The CDR3 coding sequence is TGCGCCAGCAGCTTTTCGGGGACCGGGGAGCTGTTTTTT.